The clone carrying this T cell receptor (beta chain) was observed a few times. The sample is drawn from a study of response to subunit inactivated influenza vaccine. TCRdb reanalysed the RT-PCR reads using MiXCR and keeps one entry per CDR3 protein. The sample shows more than 150,000 distinct CDR3 sequences, around 8.8% of them seen only once. The CDR3 spans 14 residues. V was pared by 1 base and J by 1 base, with 8 bases between. Germline assignment: CDR1 SGHNT and CDR2 YYREEE (reference sequence). The chain combines TRBV5-4 with TRBJ1-1, with a tentative D call TRBD1 (5 bases). The sequencing here drew on non-naive T cells sorted from PBMCs, taken on the day of vaccination. This clonotype originated in a man aged 50 or older who received an inactivated influenza vaccine. CDR3: CASSLSRANTEAFF. The CDR3, as DNA: TGTGCCAGCAGCTTGTCCAGGGCGAACACTGAAGCTTTCTTT. Combining the CDR3 with reference TRBV5-4 and TRBJ1-1 gives the whole variable domain ETGVTQSPTHLIKTRGQQVTLRCSSQSGHNTVSWYQQALGQGPQFIFQYYREEENGRGNFPPRFSGLQFPNYSSELNVNALELDDSALYLCASSLSRANTEAFFGQGTRLTVV.